The following is a T cell receptor (beta chain) sequence with its context. This CDR3 comprises 15 residues. The V end was cut by 6 bases, the J end by 2 bases, with 18 bases between. Germline lookup yields CDR1 SGHDT and CDR2 YYEEEE. This record comes from a study of control samples from healthy donors and cancer patients. Assay: immunoSEQ multiplex PCR; the TCRdb copy retains only in-frame clones and omits some. The data show 150,000 or so clones, over 85% seen once. V gene TRBV5-6 combines with J gene TRBJ2-7; D perhaps matches TRBD1 (6 bases). The sample consisted of blood. This sequence originates from a man in his late teens or twenties in good health. The DNA for the CDR3 is TGTGCCAGCACCCTCAAAGGGGGAGTGACCTACGAGCAGTACTTC. As protein: CASTLKGGVTYEQYF.